This T cell receptor beta chain was sequenced in a study of early T cells in non-severe SARS-CoV-2 infection. In the case of this clonotype: Its antigen is as yet unknown.

Study-wide findings and caveats: Anti-spike CD8 responses were favored by VDJdb matching, which missed private and CD4 specificities.

V gave up 10 bases and J gave up 8 bases, with 17 bases separating them. Per the germline V gene, CDR1 is LNHDA and CDR2 is SQIVND (reference sequence). The CDR3 extends over 12 amino acids. Unique molecular identifiers (one per individual cDNA molecule) were attached. TCRdb re-derived calls from the 5' RACE reads in MiXCR, one entry per CDR3 protein. Of some 61,000 distinct CDR3 sequences listed, about 9.4% are singletons. The chain combines TRBV19 with TRBJ1-2; possible D gene TRBD1, 6 bases. The sequence came from an adult who was a healthcare worker with PCR-confirmed SARS-CoV-2 infection or an uninfected control (not recorded which). Sequenced material: whole blood. CDR3 coding DNA: TGTGCCATACAGGGCCCCTCCGGGGGCTACACCTTC. Translation gives CAIQGPSGGYTF.